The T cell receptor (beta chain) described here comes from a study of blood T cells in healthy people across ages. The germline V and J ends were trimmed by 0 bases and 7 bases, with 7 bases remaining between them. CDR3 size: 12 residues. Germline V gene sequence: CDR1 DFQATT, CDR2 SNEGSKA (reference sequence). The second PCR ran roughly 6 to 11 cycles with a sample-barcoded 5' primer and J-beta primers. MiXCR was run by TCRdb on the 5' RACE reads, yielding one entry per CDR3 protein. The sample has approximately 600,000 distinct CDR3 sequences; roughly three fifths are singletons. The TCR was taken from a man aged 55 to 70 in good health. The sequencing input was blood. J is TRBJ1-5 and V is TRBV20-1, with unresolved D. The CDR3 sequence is CSARDRGQPQHF. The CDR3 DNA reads TGCAGTGCTAGAGATCGCGGGCAGCCCCAGCATTTT.